Below, 3 T cell receptor beta chains from the same sample are listed, as sequenced in a study of cytomegalovirus exposure and HLA in healthy donors (dated by TCRdb to about 2017). Libraries were prepared through the immunoSEQ multiplex PCR assay. For the multiplex PCR, a mixture combining 60 forward primers for TCR Vbeta segments and 13 reverse primers for TCR Jbeta segments was used. This is the immuneACCESS table as TCRdb keeps it, with only in-frame sequences that have V and J called. A part of the clones is gone; compared with another copy, unresolved V genes explain less than half, and the rest is unexplained. The sample table holds 150,000 to 200,000 clones, of which roughly 83% were seen once. The top ten hold roughly 1.6% of the sample. Sequenced material: PBMCs. The receptor set was obtained from a woman between 45 and 60 years old in good health and CMV-seronegative.

The chain couples TRBV28 to TRBJ2-7; the match to TRBD1 covers 7 bases. V lost 5 bases and J lost 0; bases outside the gene matches: 13. The CDR3 consists of 17 residues. CDR1 and CDR2 from the germline V gene are MDHEN and SYDVKM. CDR3 sequence: CASSIPKVGTASYEQYF. CDR3 bases: TGTGCCAGCAGTATTCCTAAAGTCGGGACAGCCTCCTACGAGCAGTACTTC. The whole variable domain, filled in from reference TRBV28 and TRBJ2-7, reads DVKVTQSSRYLVKRTGEKVFLECVQDMDHENMFWYRQDPGLGLRLIYFSYDVKMKEKGDIPEGYSVSREKKERFSLILESASTNQTSMYLCASSIPKVGTASYEQYFGPGTRLTVT.

The chain recombines TRBV10-3 with TRBJ1-1; maybe TRBD1 (6 bases). Trimming took off 2 bases at V and 1 base at J, with 8 bases between the two ends. The V gene's germline CDR1 is ENHRY and CDR2 SYGVKD. This CDR3 is built from 14 residues. CDR3 DNA: TGTGCCATCAGTGAGGGACAGTGGAACACTGAAGCTTTCTTT. Its translation is CAISEGQWNTEAFF.

The chain recombines TRBV6-6 with TRBJ1-6; the match to TRBD1 covers 9 bases. Per germline, CDR1 MNHNY and CDR2 SVGAGI (reference sequence). The V gene end was trimmed by 6 bases and the J gene end by 9 bases; junction bases not matched to a gene: 9. The CDR3 contains 15 residues. CDR3 residues: CASRSTGGVRSPLHF. In DNA, the CDR3 is TGTGCCAGCAGGTCCACAGGGGGCGTTCGTTCACCCCTCCACTTT.